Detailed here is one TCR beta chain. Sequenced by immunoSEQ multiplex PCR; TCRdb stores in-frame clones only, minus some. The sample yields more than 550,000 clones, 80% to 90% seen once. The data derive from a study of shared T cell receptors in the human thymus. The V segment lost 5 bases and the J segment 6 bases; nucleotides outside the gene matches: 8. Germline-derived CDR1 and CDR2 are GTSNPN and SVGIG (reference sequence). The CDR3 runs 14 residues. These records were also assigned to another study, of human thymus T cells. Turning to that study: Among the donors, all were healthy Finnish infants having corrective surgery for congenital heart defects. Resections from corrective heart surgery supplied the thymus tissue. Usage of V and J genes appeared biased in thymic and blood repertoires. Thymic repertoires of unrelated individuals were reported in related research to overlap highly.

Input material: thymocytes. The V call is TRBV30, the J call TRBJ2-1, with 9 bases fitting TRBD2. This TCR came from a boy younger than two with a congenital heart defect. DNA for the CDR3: TGTGCCTGGGGACTAGCGACGGATGGCAATGAGCAGTTCTTC. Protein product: CAWGLATDGNEQFF. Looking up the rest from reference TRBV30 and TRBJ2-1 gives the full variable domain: SQTIHQWPATLVQPVGSPLSLECTVEGTSNPNLYWYRQAAGRGLQLLFYSVGIGQISSEVPQNLSASRPQDRQFILSSKKLLLSDSGFYLCAWGLATDGNEQFFGPGTRLTVL.